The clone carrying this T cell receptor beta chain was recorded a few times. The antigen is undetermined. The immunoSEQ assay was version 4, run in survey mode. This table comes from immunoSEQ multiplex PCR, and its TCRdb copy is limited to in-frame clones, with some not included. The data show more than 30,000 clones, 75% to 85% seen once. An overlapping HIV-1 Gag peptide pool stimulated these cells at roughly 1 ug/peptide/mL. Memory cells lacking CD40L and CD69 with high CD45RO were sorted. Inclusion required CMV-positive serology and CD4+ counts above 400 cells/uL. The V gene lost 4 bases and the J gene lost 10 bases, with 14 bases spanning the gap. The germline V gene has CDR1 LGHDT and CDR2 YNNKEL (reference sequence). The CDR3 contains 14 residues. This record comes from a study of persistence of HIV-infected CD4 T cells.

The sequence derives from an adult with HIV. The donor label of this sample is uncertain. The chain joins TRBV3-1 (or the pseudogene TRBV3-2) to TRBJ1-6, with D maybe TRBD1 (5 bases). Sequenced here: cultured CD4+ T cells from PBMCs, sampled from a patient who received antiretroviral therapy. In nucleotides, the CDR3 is TGTGCCAGCAGCCTTGAGGGTGGGGGGTCACCCCTCCACTTT. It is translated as CASSLEGGGSPLHF.